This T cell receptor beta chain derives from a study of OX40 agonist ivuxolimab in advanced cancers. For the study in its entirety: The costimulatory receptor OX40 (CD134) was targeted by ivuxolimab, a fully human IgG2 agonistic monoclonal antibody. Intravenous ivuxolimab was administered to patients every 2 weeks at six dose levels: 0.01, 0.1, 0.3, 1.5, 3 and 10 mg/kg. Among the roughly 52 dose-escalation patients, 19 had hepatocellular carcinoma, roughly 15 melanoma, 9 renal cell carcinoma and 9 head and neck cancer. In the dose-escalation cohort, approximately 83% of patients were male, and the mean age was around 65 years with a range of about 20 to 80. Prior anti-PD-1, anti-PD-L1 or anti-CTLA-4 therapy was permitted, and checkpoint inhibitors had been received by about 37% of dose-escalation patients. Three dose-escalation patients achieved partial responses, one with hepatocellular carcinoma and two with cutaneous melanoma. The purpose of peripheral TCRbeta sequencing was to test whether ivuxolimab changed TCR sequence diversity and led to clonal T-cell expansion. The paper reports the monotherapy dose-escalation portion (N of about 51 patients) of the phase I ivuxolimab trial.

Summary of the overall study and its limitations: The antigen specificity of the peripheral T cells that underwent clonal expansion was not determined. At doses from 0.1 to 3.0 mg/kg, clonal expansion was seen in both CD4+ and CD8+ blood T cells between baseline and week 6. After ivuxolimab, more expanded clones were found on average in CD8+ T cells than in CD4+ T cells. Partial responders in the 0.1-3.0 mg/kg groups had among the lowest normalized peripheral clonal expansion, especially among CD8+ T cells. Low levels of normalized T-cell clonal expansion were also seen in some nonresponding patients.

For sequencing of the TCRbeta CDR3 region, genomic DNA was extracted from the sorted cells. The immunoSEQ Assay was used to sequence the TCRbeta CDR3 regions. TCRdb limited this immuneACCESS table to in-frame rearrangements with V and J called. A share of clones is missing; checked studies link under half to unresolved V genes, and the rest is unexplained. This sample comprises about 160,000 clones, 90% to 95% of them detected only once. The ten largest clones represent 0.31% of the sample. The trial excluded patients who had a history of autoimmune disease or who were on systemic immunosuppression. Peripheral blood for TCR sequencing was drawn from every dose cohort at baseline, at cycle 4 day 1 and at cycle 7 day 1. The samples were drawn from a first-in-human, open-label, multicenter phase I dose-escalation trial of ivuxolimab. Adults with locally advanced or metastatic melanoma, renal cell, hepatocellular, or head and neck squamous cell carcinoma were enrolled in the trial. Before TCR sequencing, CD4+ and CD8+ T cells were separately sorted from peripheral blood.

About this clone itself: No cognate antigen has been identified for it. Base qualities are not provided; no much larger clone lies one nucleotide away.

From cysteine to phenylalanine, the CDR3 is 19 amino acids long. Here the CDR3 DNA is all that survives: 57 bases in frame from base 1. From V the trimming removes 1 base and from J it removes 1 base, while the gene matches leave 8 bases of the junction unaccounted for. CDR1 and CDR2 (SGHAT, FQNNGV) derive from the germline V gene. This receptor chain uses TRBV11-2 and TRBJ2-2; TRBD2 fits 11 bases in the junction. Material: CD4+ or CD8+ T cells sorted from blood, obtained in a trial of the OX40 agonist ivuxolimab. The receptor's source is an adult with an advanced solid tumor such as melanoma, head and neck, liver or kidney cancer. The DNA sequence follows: TGTGCCAGCAGCTTAGTGGGGGCTAGCGGGAGGAGGAACACCGGGGAGCTGTTTTTT. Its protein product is CASSLVGASGRRNTGELFF.